A selection of T cell receptor beta chains follows, all from one sample in a study of CD8 T cells in ankylosing spondylitis. TCRdb fed the 5' RACE reads into MiXCR, producing one record per CDR3 protein. The data show 250,000 or so distinct CDR3 sequences, with roughly 10% seen just once and 6.8% held by the top ten. The sequenced sample was blood, either unsorted or a sorted T cell fraction (not recorded which). The origin of the receptors is a male donor with ankylosing spondylitis or in good health (not recorded which). The CDR3 runs from the conserved cysteine through the conserved F or W. A D gene is named only where the DNA matches it firmly. Expanded clones get a size class; other rows say once, few or many, or leave the size out.

j_gene	abundance	v_gene	d_gene	CDR3aa	CDR3nt
TRBJ2-5	many	TRBV5-1	TRBD2	CASSLGLLAAWETQYF	TGCGCCAGCAGCTTGGGATTACTAGCGGCCTGGGAGACCCAGTACTTC
TRBJ1-2	many	TRBV6-5	.	CASSYSSYEDGYTF	TGTGCCAGCAGTTACTCTAGTTATGAGGATGGCTACACCTTC
TRBJ2-1	few	TRBV2	TRBD2	CASRGLAGNNEQFF	TGTGCCAGCAGGGGACTAGCGGGCAACAATGAGCAGTTCTTC
TRBJ2-7	.	TRBV11-2	TRBD1	CASRRGTGGEQYF	TGTGCCAGCAGGCGGGGGACAGGGGGAGAGCAGTACTTC
TRBJ2-1	many	TRBV7-3	TRBD2	CASSLSLAGGPEQFF	TGTGCCAGCAGCTTAAGCCTAGCGGGGGGTCCCGAGCAGTTCTTC
TRBJ2-1	.	TRBV12-3/TRBV12-4	.	CASSSGPSWYEQFF	TGTGCCAGCAGTTCCGGGCCCAGCTGGTATGAGCAGTTCTTC
TRBJ2-3	.	TRBV7-9	.	CASSTALEASTDTQYF	TGTGCCAGCAGCACGGCTTTGGAGGCGAGCACAGATACGCAGTATTTT
TRBJ2-3	many	TRBV5-1	.	CASRPDSQTQYF	TGCGCCAGCAGACCGGACAGCCAGACGCAGTATTTT
TRBJ1-2	many	TRBV5-1	.	CASSPITGLSEGYTF	TGCGCCAGCAGCCCTATAACAGGGCTTTCCGAGGGCTACACCTTC
TRBJ1-6	many	TRBV7-8	TRBD1	CASRPGQESSYNSPLHF	TGTGCCAGCAGACCAGGACAGGAAAGCTCCTATAATTCACCCCTCCACTTT
TRBJ1-2	many	TRBV5-1	.	CASSGTAGANYGYTF	TGCGCCAGCAGCGGAACGGCCGGGGCTAACTATGGCTACACCTTC
TRBJ2-3	few	TRBV5-4	TRBD2	CASSQMTSGRSDTQYF	TGTGCCAGCAGCCAAATGACTAGCGGGAGGTCAGATACGCAGTATTTT
TRBJ2-2	many	TRBV20-1	.	CSARDLGLNYTGELFF	TGCAGTGCTAGAGATTTGGGGCTAAACTACACCGGGGAGCTGTTTTTT
TRBJ2-5	few	TRBV2	TRBD2	CASSRLAKGETQYF	TGTGCCAGCAGTCGACTAGCGAAAGGAGAGACCCAGTACTTC